The 8 T cell receptor beta chains given below trace back to one sample, sequenced in a study of Ad26.COV2.S vaccination and SARS-CoV-2 variants. Generated by immunoSEQ multiplex PCR, the TCRdb table keeps only in-frame clones and is missing some. The sample contains roughly 240,000 clones, more than 75% of which appear only once. Treatment given: 15 to 20 received Ad26.COV2.S at low or high dose, single or two shots; about 5 received placebo; per-sample allocation not given. Each sample was drawn 63 days after the first injection (of vaccine or placebo). The material sequenced was peripheral blood, taken in a trial of Ad26.COV2.S vaccine versus placebo. These receptors came from a person aged 18-60 years who received the Ad26.COV2.S COVID-19 vaccine or a placebo.

The J gene is TRBJ1-4, the V gene TRBV4-1; the D is unclear. Germline-derived CDR1 and CDR2 are MGHRA and YSYEKL. V lost 0 bases and J lost 0, with 8 bases in between. The CDR3 totals 16 residues. CDR3 residues: CASSQDLQTTNEKLFF. CDR3 nucleotides: TGCGCCAGCAGCCAAGATCTCCAGACAACTAATGAAAAACTGTTTTTT.

This chain joins TRBV6-4 and TRBJ2-5; unclear D gene. CDR1 and CDR2 (germline): MRHNA, SNTAGT. V was shortened by 6 bases and J by 1 base, with 15 bases between the two germline ends. The CDR3 spans 15 residues. The CDR3 nucleotides are TGTGCCAGCAGGACCCGAAGGCGGATCCAAGAGACCCAGTACTTC. Its translation: CASRTRRRIQETQYF.

V usage is TRBV24-1 and J usage is TRBJ2-3; D may be TRBD1 (5 bases). Germline CDR1 is KGHDR and CDR2 is SFDVKD. CDR3 length: 14 amino acids. Trimming pared 1 base from V and 2 bases from J, leaving 6 bases between. This CDR3 reads CATSDLQATDTQYF. DNA of the CDR3: TGTGCCACCAGTGATTTACAGGCCACAGATACGCAGTATTTT.

Concerning this clone itself: The DNA is omitted, as the CDR3 cannot be located on it reliably, and the CDR3 follows TCRdb's listing. The genes are TRBV5-1 and TRBJ2-1. CDR1 and CDR2 from the germline V gene are SGHRS and YFSETQ. The CDR3 numbers 21 amino acids, ends counted. CDR3 amino acids: CASSFFSPVPTMSSSSVQQFF.

This chain joins TRBV19 and TRBJ2-2; 8 positions agree with TRBD2. The ends lost 3 bases at V and 3 bases at J; junction bases unmatched: 6. The CDR3 is 16 amino acids. Looked up from germline, CDR1 is LNHDA and CDR2 is SQIVND (reference sequence). The DNA for the CDR3 is TGTGCCAGTAGTATGTATAGCGGGGTCTACACCGGGGAGCTGTTTTTT. Its protein product is CASSMYSGVYTGELFF. Based on the CDR3 plus reference TRBV19 and TRBJ2-2, the full variable domain is DGGITQSPKYLFRKEGQNVTLSCEQNLNHDAMYWYRQDPGQGLRLIYYSQIVNDFQKGDIAEGYSVSREKKESFPLTVTSAQKNPTAFYLCASSMYSGVYTGELFFGEGSRLTVL.

As DNA, the CDR3 is TGTGCCAGCGGTACGGGCCGGGCACGTGAGCAGTTCTTC. Translating it yields CASGTGRAREQFF. The chain joins TRBV6-5 to TRBJ2-1; D gene unclear. Trimming removed 8 bases from V and 9 bases from J, with 17 bases in between. Germline assignment: CDR1 MNHEY and CDR2 SVGAGI. This CDR3 is 13 amino acids long.

As for this clone: The sample has other DNA sequences that encode this CDR3 too. V gene TRBV28 combines with J gene TRBJ1-5; D unresolved. CDR3 length: 11 residues. Germline CDR1 is MDHEN and CDR2 is SYDVKM. The germline V and J ends were trimmed by 2 bases and 5 bases, with 1 base remaining between them. The CDR3 region has the DNA TGTGCCAGCAGTTTAGATCAGCCCCAGCATTTT. It specifies CASSLDQPQHF. Supplemented by reference TRBV28 and TRBJ1-5, the full variable domain reads DVKVTQSSRYLVKRTGEKVFLECVQDMDHENMFWYRQDPGLGLRLIYFSYDVKMKEKGDIPEGYSVSREKKERFSLILESASTNQTSMYLCASSLDQPQHFGDGTRLSIL.

The rearrangement uses TRBV7-9 and TRBJ1-1; D is unresolved. The CDR3 is 16 amino acids. With 6 bases removed from V and 1 base from J, the gap between germline ends came to 18 bases. Germline V gene data show CDR1 as SEHNR and CDR2 as FQNEAQ (reference sequence). The CDR3 loop reads CASSLGVGNGNTEAFF. CDR3 DNA sequence: TGTGCCAGCAGTCTAGGAGTAGGGAATGGGAACACTGAAGCTTTCTTT.